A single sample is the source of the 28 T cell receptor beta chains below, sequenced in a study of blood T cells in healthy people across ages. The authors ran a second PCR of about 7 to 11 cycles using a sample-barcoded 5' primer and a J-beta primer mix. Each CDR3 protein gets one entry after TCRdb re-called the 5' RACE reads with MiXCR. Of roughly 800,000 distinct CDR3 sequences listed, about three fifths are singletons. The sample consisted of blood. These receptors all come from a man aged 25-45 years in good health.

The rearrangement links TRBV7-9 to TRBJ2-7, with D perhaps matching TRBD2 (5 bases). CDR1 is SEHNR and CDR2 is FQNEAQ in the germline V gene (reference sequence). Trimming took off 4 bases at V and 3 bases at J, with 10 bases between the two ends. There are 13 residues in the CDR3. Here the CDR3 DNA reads TGTGCCAGCAGCTACGGGAATGTCTACGAGCAGTACTTC. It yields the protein CASSYGNVYEQYF.

CDR3 residues: CSARITGTTQLEQYF. DNA for the CDR3: TGCAGTGCTAGAATTACCGGGACTACCCAGCTGGAGCAGTACTTC. The J gene is TRBJ2-5, the V gene TRBV20-1; 7 positions match TRBD2. The CDR3 extends over 15 amino acids. The germline V gene encodes CDR1 DFQATT and CDR2 SNEGSKA (reference sequence). J was trimmed by 11 bases and V by 2 bases; bases with no gene match: 17.

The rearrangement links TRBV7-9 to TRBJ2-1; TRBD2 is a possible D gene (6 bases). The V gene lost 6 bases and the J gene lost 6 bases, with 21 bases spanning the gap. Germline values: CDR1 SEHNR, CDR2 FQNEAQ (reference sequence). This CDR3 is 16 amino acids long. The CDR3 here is CASSSRGGIPPNEQFF. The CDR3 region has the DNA TGTGCCAGCAGTTCGCGGGGCGGGATCCCACCCAATGAGCAGTTCTTC.

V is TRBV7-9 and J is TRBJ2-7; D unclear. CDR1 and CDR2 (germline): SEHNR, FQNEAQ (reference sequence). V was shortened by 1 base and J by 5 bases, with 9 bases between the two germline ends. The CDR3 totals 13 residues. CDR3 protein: CASSLVTAHEQYF. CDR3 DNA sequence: TGTGCCAGCAGCTTAGTCACAGCCCACGAGCAGTACTTC. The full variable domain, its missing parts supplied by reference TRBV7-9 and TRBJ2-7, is DTGVSQNPRHKITKRGQNVTFRCDPISEHNRLYWYRQTLGQGPEFLTYFQNEAQLEKSRLLSDRFSAERPKGSFSTLEIQRTEQGDSAMYLCASSLVTAHEQYFGPGTRLTVT.

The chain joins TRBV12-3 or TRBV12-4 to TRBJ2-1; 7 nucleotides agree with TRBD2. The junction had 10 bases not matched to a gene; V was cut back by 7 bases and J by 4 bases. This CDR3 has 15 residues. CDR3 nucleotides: TGTGCCAGCACCCTTAGGCTAGCGGAATACAATGAGCAGTTCTTC. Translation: CASTLRLAEYNEQFF.

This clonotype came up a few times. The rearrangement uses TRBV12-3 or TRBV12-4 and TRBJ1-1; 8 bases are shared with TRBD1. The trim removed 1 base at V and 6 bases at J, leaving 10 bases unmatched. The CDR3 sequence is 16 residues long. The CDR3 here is CASSLGTGNFRPEAFF. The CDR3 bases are TGTGCCAGCAGTTTAGGGACAGGGAACTTCCGTCCTGAAGCTTTCTTT.

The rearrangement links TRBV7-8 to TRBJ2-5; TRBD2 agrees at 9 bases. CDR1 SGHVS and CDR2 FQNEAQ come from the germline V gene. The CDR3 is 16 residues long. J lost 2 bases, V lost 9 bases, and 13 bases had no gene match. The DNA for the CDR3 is TGTGCCAGGAGCCCCCATCTAGCGGGGATACAAGAGACCCAGTACTTC. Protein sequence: CARSPHLAGIQETQYF.

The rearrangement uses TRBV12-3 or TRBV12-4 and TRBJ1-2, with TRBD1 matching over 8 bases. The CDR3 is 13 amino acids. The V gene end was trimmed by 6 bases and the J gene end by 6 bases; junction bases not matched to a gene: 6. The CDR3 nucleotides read TGTGCCAGCAGGGCCGGGACAGGTCATGGCTACACCTTC. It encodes CASRAGTGHGYTF.

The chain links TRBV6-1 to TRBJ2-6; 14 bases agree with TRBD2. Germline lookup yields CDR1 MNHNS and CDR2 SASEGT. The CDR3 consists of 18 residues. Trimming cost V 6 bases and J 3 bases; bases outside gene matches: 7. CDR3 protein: CASREPGLAGVGANVLTF. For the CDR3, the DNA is TGTGCCAGCAGGGAGCCGGGACTAGCGGGAGTTGGGGCCAACGTCCTGACTTTC.

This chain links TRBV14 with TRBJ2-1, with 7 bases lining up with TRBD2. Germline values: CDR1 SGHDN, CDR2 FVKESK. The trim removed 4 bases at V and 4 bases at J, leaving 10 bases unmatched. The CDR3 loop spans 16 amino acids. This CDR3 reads CASSLRRAGAYNEQFF. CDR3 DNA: TGTGCCAGCAGCCTACGGAGGGCGGGAGCTTACAATGAGCAGTTCTTC.

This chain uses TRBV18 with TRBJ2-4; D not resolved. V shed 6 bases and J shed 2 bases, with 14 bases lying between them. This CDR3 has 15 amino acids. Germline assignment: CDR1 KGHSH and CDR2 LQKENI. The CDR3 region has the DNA TGTGCCAGCTCCACATTCGGCCCTACCAAAAACATTCAGTACTTC. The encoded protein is CASSTFGPTKNIQYF.

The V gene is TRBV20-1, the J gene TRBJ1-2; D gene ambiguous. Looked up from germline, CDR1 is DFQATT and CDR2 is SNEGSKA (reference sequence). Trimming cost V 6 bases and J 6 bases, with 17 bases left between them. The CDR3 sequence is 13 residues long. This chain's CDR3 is CSAIPWRADGYTF. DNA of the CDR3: TGCAGTGCCATCCCCTGGCGGGCCGATGGCTACACCTTC.

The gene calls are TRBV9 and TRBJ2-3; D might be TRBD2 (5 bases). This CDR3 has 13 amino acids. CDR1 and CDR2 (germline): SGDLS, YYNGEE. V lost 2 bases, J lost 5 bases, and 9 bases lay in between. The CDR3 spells CASSVRGVDTQYF. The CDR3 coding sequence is TGTGCCAGCAGCGTTCGGGGTGTAGATACGCAGTATTTT.

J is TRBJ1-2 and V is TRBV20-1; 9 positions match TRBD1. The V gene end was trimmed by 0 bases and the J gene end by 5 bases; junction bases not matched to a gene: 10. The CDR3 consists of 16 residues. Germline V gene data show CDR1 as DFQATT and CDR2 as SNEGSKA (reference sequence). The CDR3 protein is CSAREPQGATNYGYTF. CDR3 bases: TGCAGTGCTAGAGAACCACAGGGGGCGACGAATTATGGCTACACCTTC.

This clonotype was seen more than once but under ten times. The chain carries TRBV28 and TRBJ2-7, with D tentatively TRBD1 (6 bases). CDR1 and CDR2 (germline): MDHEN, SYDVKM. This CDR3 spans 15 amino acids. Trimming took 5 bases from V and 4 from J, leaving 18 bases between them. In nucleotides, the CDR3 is TGTGCCAGCAGTCAGACAGGTAGCGTTTTGTACGAGCAGTACTTC. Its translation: CASSQTGSVLYEQYF.

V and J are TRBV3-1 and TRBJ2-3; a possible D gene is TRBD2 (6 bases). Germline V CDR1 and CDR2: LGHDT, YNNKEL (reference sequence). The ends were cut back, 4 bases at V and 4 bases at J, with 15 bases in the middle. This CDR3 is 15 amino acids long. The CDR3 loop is CASSLIGTSADTQYF. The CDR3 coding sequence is TGTGCCAGCAGCCTGATAGGGACTTCCGCAGATACGCAGTATTTT.

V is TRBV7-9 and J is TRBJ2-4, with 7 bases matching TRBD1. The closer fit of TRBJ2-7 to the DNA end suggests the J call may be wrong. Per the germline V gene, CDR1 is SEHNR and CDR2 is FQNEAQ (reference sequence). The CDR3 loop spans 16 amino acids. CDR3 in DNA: TGTGCCAGCAGCTTAGCTGCGGTAGTGGGACAGCGCGAGCAGTACTTC. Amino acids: CASSLAAVVGQREQYF.

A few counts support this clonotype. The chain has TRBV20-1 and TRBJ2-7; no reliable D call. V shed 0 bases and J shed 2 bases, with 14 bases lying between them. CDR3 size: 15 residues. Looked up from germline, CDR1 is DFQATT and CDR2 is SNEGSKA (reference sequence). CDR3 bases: TGCAGTGCTAGAGATTCGGCTGGCAACACCTACGAGCAGTACTTC. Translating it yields CSARDSAGNTYEQYF.

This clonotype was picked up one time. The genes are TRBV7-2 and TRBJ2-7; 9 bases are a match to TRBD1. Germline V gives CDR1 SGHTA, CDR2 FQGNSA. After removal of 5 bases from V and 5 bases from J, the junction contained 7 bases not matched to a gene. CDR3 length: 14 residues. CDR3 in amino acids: CASSRRGQGDEQYF. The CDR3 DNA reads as TGTGCCAGCAGCCGGAGGGGACAGGGTGACGAGCAGTACTTC.

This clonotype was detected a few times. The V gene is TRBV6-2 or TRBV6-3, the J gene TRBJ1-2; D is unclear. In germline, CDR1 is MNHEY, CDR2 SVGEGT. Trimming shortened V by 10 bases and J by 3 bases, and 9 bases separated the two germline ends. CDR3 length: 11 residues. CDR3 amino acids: CATGRDYGYTF. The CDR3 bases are TGTGCCACTGGAAGGGACTATGGCTACACCTTC.

The CDR3 bases are TGCAGTGCCAGCTACGGGGGTGGGAACACTGAAGCTTTCTTT. As protein: CSASYGGGNTEAFF. This chain links TRBV20-1 with TRBJ1-1; the D gene is possibly TRBD1 (5 bases). V lost 6 bases and J 1 base, leaving 15 bases between the germline ends. This CDR3 has 14 amino acids. In germline, CDR1 is DFQATT, CDR2 SNEGSKA (reference sequence).

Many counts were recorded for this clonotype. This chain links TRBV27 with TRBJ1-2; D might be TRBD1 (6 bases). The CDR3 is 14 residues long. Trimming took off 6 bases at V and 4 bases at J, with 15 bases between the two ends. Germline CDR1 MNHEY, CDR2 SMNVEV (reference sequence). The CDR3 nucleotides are TGTGCCAGCAGCCCTGGTGGGGGGCGCTATGGCTACACCTTC. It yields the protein CASSPGGGRYGYTF.

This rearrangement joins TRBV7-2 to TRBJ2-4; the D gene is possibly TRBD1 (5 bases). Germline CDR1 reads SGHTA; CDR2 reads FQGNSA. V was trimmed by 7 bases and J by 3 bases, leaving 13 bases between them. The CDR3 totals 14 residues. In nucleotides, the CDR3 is TGTGCCAGCACCGCAGGGTGGAGCAAAAACATTCAGTACTTC. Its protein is CASTAGWSKNIQYF.

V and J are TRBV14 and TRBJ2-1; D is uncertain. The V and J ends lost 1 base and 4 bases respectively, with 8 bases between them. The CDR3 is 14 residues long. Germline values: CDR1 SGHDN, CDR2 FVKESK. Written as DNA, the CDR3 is TGTGCCAGCAGCCAAGCAAGCAGTTACAATGAGCAGTTCTTC. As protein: CASSQASSYNEQFF.

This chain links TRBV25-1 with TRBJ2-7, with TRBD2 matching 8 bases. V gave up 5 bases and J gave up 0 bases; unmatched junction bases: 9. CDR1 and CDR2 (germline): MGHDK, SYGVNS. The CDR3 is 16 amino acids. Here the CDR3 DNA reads TGTGCCAGCAGTACCCGGACTAGCAGGGGCTCCTACGAGCAGTACTTC. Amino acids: CASSTRTSRGSYEQYF.

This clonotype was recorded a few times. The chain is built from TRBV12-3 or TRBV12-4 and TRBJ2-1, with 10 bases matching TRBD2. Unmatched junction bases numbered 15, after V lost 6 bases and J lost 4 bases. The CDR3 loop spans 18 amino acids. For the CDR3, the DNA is TGTGCCAGCAGCCTCCCCCCACTAGCGGGACGGGGGTACAATGAGCAGTTCTTC. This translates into CASSLPPLAGRGYNEQFF.

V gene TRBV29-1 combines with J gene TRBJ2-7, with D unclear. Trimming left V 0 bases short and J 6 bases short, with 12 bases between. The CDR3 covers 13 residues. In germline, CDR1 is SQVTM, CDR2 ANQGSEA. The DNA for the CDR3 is TGCAGCGTTGAAGAGGTAACGGTTGGCGAGCAGTACTTC. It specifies CSVEEVTVGEQYF.

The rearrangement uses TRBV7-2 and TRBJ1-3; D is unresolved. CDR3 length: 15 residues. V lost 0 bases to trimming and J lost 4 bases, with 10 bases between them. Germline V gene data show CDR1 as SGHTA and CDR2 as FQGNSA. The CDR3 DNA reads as TGTGCCAGCAGCTTAGCGATTGCAGGCGGAAACACCATATATTTT. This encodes CASSLAIAGGNTIYF.